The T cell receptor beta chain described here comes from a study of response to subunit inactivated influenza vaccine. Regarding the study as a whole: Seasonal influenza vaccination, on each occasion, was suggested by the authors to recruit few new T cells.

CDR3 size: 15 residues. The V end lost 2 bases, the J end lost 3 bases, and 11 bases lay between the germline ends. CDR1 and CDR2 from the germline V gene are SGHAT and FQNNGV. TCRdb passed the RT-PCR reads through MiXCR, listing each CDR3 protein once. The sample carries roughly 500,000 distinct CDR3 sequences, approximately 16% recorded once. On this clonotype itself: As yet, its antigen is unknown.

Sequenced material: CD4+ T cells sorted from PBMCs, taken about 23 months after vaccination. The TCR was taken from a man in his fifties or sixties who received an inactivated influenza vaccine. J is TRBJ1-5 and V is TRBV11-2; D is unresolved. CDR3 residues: CASSLTGGINQPQHF. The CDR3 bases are TGTGCCAGCAGCTTAACGGGAGGTATCAATCAGCCCCAGCATTTT.